This T cell receptor beta chain is drawn from a study of CXCR3-negative and CXCR3-positive naive CD8 T cells. Findings of the study overall: CXCR3-positive naive cells had more hydrophobic TRB CDR3s than CXCR3-negative naive cells.

TRB cDNA libraries were made by UMI-labeled 5' RACE. TCRdb re-called the 5' RACE reads; every CDR3 protein appears as one record, without DNA. Reported are some 140,000 distinct CDR3 sequences; the ten largest clones contain around 0.37%. Turning to this clonotype: Its antigen is unknown.

This CDR3 has 14 amino acids. Germline CDR1 MNHEY, CDR2 SMNVEV (reference sequence). The source of this sequence is a human donor in good health. Some clones in this sample may be carry-over from other donors' samples. The sequenced sample consisted of naive CXCR3+ CD8+ T cells from blood. This sample's subset: CD45RO-CCR7+CD27+CD95- naive CD8+ T cells expressing CXCR3 (TNR3+). This chain uses TRBV27 with TRBJ1-1; TCRdb's assignment of TRBD1 cannot be checked, as there is no DNA. CDR3 residues: CASSPYRGRTEAFF.